A selection of T cell receptor beta chains follows, all from one sample in a study of cytomegalovirus exposure and HLA in healthy donors. Libraries were prepared by immunoSEQ multiplex PCR; TCRdb keeps only in-frame clonotypes and omits some of them. Found here are about 120,000 clones, around 81% of them singletons; the top ten hold around 2.3%. Sequenced input: PBMCs. These receptors were collected from a woman aged 40 to 50 in good health and CMV-seronegative. CDR3s include the opening cysteine and the closing phenylalanine or tryptophan. The D gene is left open where the match is weak. Clone size, where shown, is once, few, many, or a class for clones that have expanded.

>TRBJ2-1|TRBV15|.|.
TGTGCCACCAGCAGAGATGATAGCGGTAGCGGAGATGAGCAGTTCTTC
CATSRDDSGSGDEQFF
>TRBJ1-2|TRBV5-8|.|TRBD1
TGTGCCAGCAGCTTGCGGACAGGGGAAGGCTACACCTTC
CASSLRTGEGYTF
>TRBJ2-1|TRBV19|once|.
TGTGCCAGTGTCCCTTATGGGGCGGGGAAGGACAATGAGCAGTTCTTC
CASVPYGAGKDNEQFF
>TRBJ1-4|TRBV5-1|.|.
TGCGCCAGCAGCTTGGCCTTACAGGGAGGGGAAAAACTGTTTTTT
CASSLALQGGEKLFF
>TRBJ1-4|TRBV7-2|once|TRBD1
TGTGCCAGCAGCTTATCAGGGGGCAGGGAAAAACTGTTTTTT
CASSLSGGREKLFF
>TRBJ2-3|TRBV9|.|TRBD2
TGTGCCAGCAGCGAAGCGGGAGGGATCACAGATACGCAGTATTTT
CASSEAGGITDTQYF
>TRBJ1-1|TRBV11-3|.|TRBD1
TGTGCCAGCAGCTCCACAGGGGCCACTGAAGCTTTCTTT
CASSSTGATEAFF
>TRBJ2-7|TRBV9|once|.
TGTGCCAGCAGCGTAGATCCAAGTCAGGACTACGAGCAGTACTTC
CASSVDPSQDYEQYF
>TRBJ1-1|TRBV9|.|.
TGTGCCAGCAGCGTAGCAGGTATGAACACTGAAGCTTTCTTT
CASSVAGMNTEAFF
>TRBJ2-2|TRBV4-2|.|TRBD2
TGTGCCAGCAGATACACTTCCGGGGGGGCGATCGGGGAGCTGTTTTTT
CASRYTSGGAIGELFF
>TRBJ1-1|TRBV5-1|.|TRBD1
TGCGCCAGCAGCTCTACTTCACAGGGGGCAGGGAACACTGAAGCTTTCTTT
CASSSTSQGAGNTEAFF
>TRBJ2-3|TRBV7-6|.|TRBD2
TGTGCCAGCAGCAAGAGCGGGGGCACAGATACGCAGTATTTT
CASSKSGGTDTQYF
>TRBJ2-2|TRBV7-9|.|TRBD2
TGTGCCAGCAGCCCCGGGACTAGTGACACCGGGGAGCTGTTTTTT
CASSPGTSDTGELFF
>TRBJ2-1|TRBV6-5|once|.
TGTGCCAGCAGCCGCGGCGCCTACAATGAGCAGTTCTTC
CASSRGAYNEQFF
>TRBJ2-7|TRBV6-5|.|.
TGTGCCAGCAGAGGGACAAGAAGCTCCTACGAGCAGTACTTC
CASRGTRSSYEQYF
>TRBJ2-7|TRBV25-1|.|TRBD2
TGTGCCAGCACCGTCGGGGGGGGGAGTGGGACCTACGAGCAGTACTTC
CASTVGGGSGTYEQYF
>TRBJ2-2|TRBV7-9|.|.
TGTTCCAGCAGCATGGGACTTCTCCCCGACACCGGGGAGCTGTTTTTT
CSSSMGLLPDTGELFF
>TRBJ1-3|TRBV7-2|.|.
TGTGCCAGCAGCGGGAGGGTAGGGGTTCTCTCTGGAAACACCATATATTTT
CASSGRVGVLSGNTIYF
>TRBJ2-7|TRBV10-3|.|TRBD1
TGTGCCATCAGCTCCGGGACAGCCCCTGAGCAGTACTTC
CAISSGTAPEQYF
>TRBJ2-2|TRBV7-8|.|.
TGTGCCAGCAGCTTAGATAGTCCTCTCAGCGTGAACACCGGGGAGCTGTTTTTT
CASSLDSPLSVNTGELFF
>TRBJ2-1|TRBV6-4|.|TRBD2
TGTGCCAGCAGAGAGACTAGCGGGAGGGCGGGTGAGCAGTTCTTC
CASRETSGRAGEQFF
>TRBJ2-7|TRBV7-2|.|TRBD2
TGTGCCAGCAGCTTAGACGGGGGGAACGAGCAGTACTTC
CASSLDGGNEQYF
>TRBJ2-1|TRBV7-9|.|TRBD2
TGTGCCAGCAGCGTACGACTAGCGGGAGGCTCCTACAATGAGCAGTTCTTC
CASSVRLAGGSYNEQFF
>TRBJ1-1|TRBV4-1|few|.
TGCGCCAGCATGGGGCTGACCCCGGGGGCTGAAGCTTTCTTT
CASMGLTPGAEAFF
>TRBJ2-5|TRBV15|.|.
TGTGCCACCAGCAGGGGGGACAAAACTCAAGAGACCCAGTACTTC
CATSRGDKTQETQYF
>TRBJ2-7|TRBV19|.|.
TGTGCCAGTAGCGGATCGGGTCTCTACGAGCAGTACTTC
CASSGSGLYEQYF
>TRBJ2-7|TRBV14|.|TRBD2
TGTGCCAGCAGCCAAGGGGAGGGGCCCTACTACGAGCAGTACTTC
CASSQGEGPYYEQYF
>TRBJ2-1|TRBV27|.|TRBD2
TGTGCCAGCACCATTCTTACCGGGACTAGCGGGTTATCTCCCCACAATGAGCAGTTCTTC
CASTILTGTSGLSPHNEQFF
>TRBJ2-1|TRBV5-6|.|.
TGTGCCAGCAGCTTGAATAGGATTTCGGGGAGCAATGAGCAGTTCTTC
CASSLNRISGSNEQFF
>TRBJ2-1|TRBV4-1|.|TRBD1
TGCGCCAGCAGCCAAGATCCTCAGGGACAGGGGGCTGATGAGCAGTTCTTC
CASSQDPQGQGADEQFF
>TRBJ2-5|TRBV6-6|.|TRBD2
TGTGCCAGCAGTCCGCGGGGGGGGCTGGAGACCCAGTACTTC
CASSPRGGLETQYF
>TRBJ2-7|TRBV10-3|.|TRBD2
TGTGCCATCAGTACCCTCCCTAGCGGCAGCCCCTACGAGCAGCACTTC
CAISTLPSGSPYEQHF
>TRBJ1-5|TRBV19|.|TRBD1
TGTGCCAGTACCCTATACGGGACAGGATATCAGCCCCAGCATTTT
CASTLYGTGYQPQHF
>TRBJ2-5|TRBV30|.|.
TGTGCCTGGACCCTAGGGGGGGACGTTCAGTACTTC
CAWTLGGDVQYF
>TRBJ2-7|TRBV10-3|.|TRBD2
TGTGCCATCAGTGAAGAGCGGGGGGGCCCCTACGAGCAGTACTTC
CAISEERGGPYEQYF
>TRBJ1-1|TRBV4-3|.|.
TGCGCCAGCAGCCGTACCGGGGGGAACACTGAAGCTTTCTTT
CASSRTGGNTEAFF
>TRBJ1-1|TRBV19|few|.
TGTGCCAGTAGTCAGTACTCCAGGGCCACTGAAGCTTTCTTT
CASSQYSRATEAFF